The clone carrying this T cell receptor beta chain was counted between two and nine times. Its antigen is unknown. At one end the junction does not follow the germline gene, possibly because of a read error. Isolation of naive CD8 T cells was achieved by sorting on a CD8+CD4-CCR7+CD45RA+ phenotype. This entry is derived from a study of molecular identifiers for immune sequencing clone quantification. Study as a whole: Sequencing covered four of five parts into which replicate RNA from around 20,000 or 100,000 naive CD8 cells was split.

Study observations and caveats: Naive cells had under 1% of molecules in clones above 20 RNA copies, effectors over 97%. Jurkat TCR RNA spiked in from one cell (amid some 1 million naive cells) was reportedly detectable.

Using its own MiXCR run on the PCR reads, TCRdb lists one record per CDR3 protein. The sample lists more than 550,000 distinct CDR3 sequences, about 25% occurring once. Sequencing was performed on naive CD8+ T cells from blood, with Jurkat cell RNA spiked in. The subset is: FACS-sorted CD8+CD4-CCR7+CD45RA+ naive T cells. The receptor was derived from a human donor in good health. Some libraries in this study had Jurkat cell RNA spiked in.

The CDR3 sequence is CVSSPNEILDTQYF. CDR3 in DNA: TGTGTCAGCAGCCCGAATGAGATCCTAGATACGCAGTATTTT. This chain connects TRBV3-1 to TRBJ2-3; D not certain. CDR1 and CDR2 from the germline V gene are LGHDT and YNNKEL (reference sequence). This CDR3 comprises 14 residues.